This T cell receptor beta chain was captured by sequencing in a study of shared clonotypes between healthy human individuals (dated by TCRdb to 2020 to 2022). Study-level background: The cohort included a few men and two women between 18 and 49 years of age. Each donor's leukapheresis produced roughly between roughly 0.85 and 10 billion PBMCs. For each donor, CD4 naive and CD4 memory were each run on three plates, CD8 naive on two plates, and CD8 memory on one plate. Libraries were prepared and TCR repertoires were sequenced by different laboratories using diverse techniques, in order to increase sequencing depth and limit assay-specific biases. Blood TCR repertoires of about five healthy adults were deeply sequenced to estimate repertoire size and the extent of clonotype sharing between individuals.

Using the deep immunoSEQ assay, multiplex PCR amplified TCR CDR3 regions from genomic DNA. Extracted genomic DNA from each cell subset was distributed evenly across all wells of several immunoSEQ 96-well plates, and each plate was treated as a replicate. Each replicate PCR for sorted subsets received around 0.2 ug genomic DNA, equal to about 30,000 T cell genomes. Purified libraries were quantified with a Qubit 3.0 fluorometer, sized on a Bioanalyzer 2100, and re-quantified with the KAPA Library Quantification kit. Every immunoSEQ 96-well plate was sequenced on a dedicated single-read 150-cycle Illumina NextSeq 550 flow cell. In the paper's pipeline: Because the immunoSEQ output included only junctional sequences and no quality scores, the filtering could not be the same as the filtering used for full-length reads. Sequences were annotated with PyIR, a Python wrapper for IgBLAST v1.9, and V/J genes and CDR3 were assigned using IMGT germline references. Reads with weak V/J assignments (E-value above 1e-6), missing CDR3, stop codons, out-of-frame junctions, or ambiguous translated residues were removed. A V3J clonotype was defined by an identical inferred V gene, J gene, and CDR3 amino acid sequence. The percentage overlap between two repertoires was calculated by dividing the number of shared unique clonotypes by the size of the smaller repertoire. RTK rarefaction, the Chao1 estimator, and Recon v2.1 estimates of unobserved clonotypes were used to assess repertoire richness. Generation probabilities were computed with OLGA for all TCRbeta clonotypes obtained by the gDNA method from a handful of donors. TCRdb retrieved this table from immuneACCESS and kept in-frame rearrangements only. Not all clones are present; in checked studies, unresolved V genes account for under half, and no reason is known for the remainder. For V, J and clone size, that table is used; D and trimming come from the DNA. The sample has about 2 million clones on record, approximately 94% of them singletons. The ten largest account for around 1.2% of the sample.

The CDR3 spans 15 residues, from the cysteine through the phenylalanine. The DNA shown is the 45-base CDR3, in frame from base 1. V and J are truncated by 1 base and 2 bases respectively, leaving an intervening sequence of 12 bases. Reading the germline V gene gives CDR1 MNHNS and CDR2 SASEGT. General study outcomes and caveats: Compared with non-shared clonotypes, the clonotypes found in all four sorted-subset donors had higher generation probabilities. Pairwise subsampling indicated that sequencing depth was expected to affect the degree of clonotype sharing among donors. Estimated clonotype richness was generally larger for naive than for memory subsets. Rarefaction of sorted-subset datasets indicated incomplete sequencing despite the large sequencing depth. Sampling was limited to blood, and TCR repertoires in tissue likely differ from TCR repertoires in blood. The small number of donors limited the genetic and exposure-history diversity represented. Across a few donors, approximately 5% of naive CD4, more than 3% of naive CD8, about 2.3% of memory CD4, and under 0.45% of memory CD8 clonotypes were shared.

CD8 naive samples were CD45RO-negative cells positively selected for CCR7, giving a CD45RA+CCR7+ population that excluded TemRA cells. Healthy HIV-negative adults with no recently reported acute infections or vaccinations were included as donors. Every donor was a Caucasian adult residing in Nashville, Tennessee, USA. Blood was collected by leukapheresis, and PBMCs were isolated by Ficoll-Histopaque density gradient centrifugation and then cryopreserved in liquid nitrogen vapor phase. Analytical flow cytometry was used to check the purity and quantity of each magnetically sorted T cell population. Genomic DNA was isolated from each sorted fraction and quantified by UV absorbance on a Nanodrop 2000c. Note on this clone: No antigen is known for it. Per-base quality was not reported, and no clone a single base away is much larger than it. At the DNA level, this CDR3 is encoded by other sequences in the same sample as well.

The chain was built from TRBV6-1 and TRBJ2-7, with TRBD2 as a weak D call on 7 bases. Sequenced: naive CD8+ T cells sorted from blood. Taken with the paper, the label for cell subset or site translates to: CD45RA+CCR7+. The receptor was derived from a man aged 18 to 30 in good health. The DNA sequence reads TGTGCCAGCAGTGAAGGTGGGGGGGCCCCCTACGAGCAGTACTTC. Its coded protein is CASSEGGGAPYEQYF.